Below are 8 T cell receptor beta chains sequenced from a single sample in a study of cytomegalovirus exposure and HLA in healthy donors. Researchers ran the PCR with 60 Vbeta and 13 Jbeta primers. Profiled with immunoSEQ multiplex PCR; TCRdb holds only in-frame clones, not every one. The sample contains just under 80,000 clones, roughly four fifths of which appear only once. The sequenced material came from PBMCs. The source of these receptors is a man between 35 and 55 years old in good health and CMV-seronegative.

The rearrangement links TRBV29-1 to TRBJ2-3; tentatively, D is TRBD2 (6 bases). The germline V and J ends were trimmed by 3 bases and 4 bases, with 11 bases remaining between them. Germline CDR1 reads SQVTM; CDR2 reads ANQGSEA. This CDR3 comprises 13 residues. CDR3 sequence reads: CSVEWASADTQYF. For the CDR3, the DNA is TGCAGCGTTGAGTGGGCTAGCGCAGATACGCAGTATTTT.

The chain couples TRBV7-3 to TRBJ2-3; D is unclear. Germline V gene sequence: CDR1 SGHTA, CDR2 FQGTGA. Trimming stripped 1 base from V and 5 bases from J, with 4 bases between. The CDR3 covers 12 residues. The CDR3 loop is CASSLSRDTQYF. In DNA form, the CDR3 reads TGTGCCAGCAGCTTAAGTCGAGATACGCAGTATTTT. Looking up the rest from reference TRBV7-3 and TRBJ2-3 gives the full variable domain: GAGVSQTPSNKVTEKGKYVELRCDPISGHTALYWYRQSLGQGPEFLIYFQGTGAADDSGLPNDRFFAVRPEGSVSTLKIQRTERGDSAVYLCASSLSRDTQYFGPGTRLTVL.

This sequence joins TRBV5-4 and TRBJ2-3; TRBD2 agrees at 9 bases. CDR3 length: 16 residues. Trimming removed 0 bases from V and 2 bases from J; junction bases left unmatched: 4. Per the germline V gene, CDR1 is SGHNT and CDR2 is YYREEE (reference sequence). CDR3: CASSLGAGGPTDTQYF. The CDR3 region has the DNA TGTGCCAGCAGCTTGGGGGCGGGAGGGCCCACAGATACGCAGTATTTT.

The chain has TRBV7-8 and TRBJ2-1; D is undetermined. This CDR3 region has 12 residues. Germline CDR1 is SGHVS and CDR2 is FQNEAQ. Trimming shortened V by 2 bases and J by 6 bases, and 5 bases separated the two germline ends. CDR3 loop: CASSLNGNEQFF. CDR3 coding DNA: TGTGCCAGCAGCTTAAACGGCAATGAGCAGTTCTTC.

The gene calls are TRBV20-1 and TRBJ2-3; D is unresolved. CDR1 and CDR2 from the germline V gene are DFQATT and SNEGSKA (reference sequence). The V gene lost 5 bases and the J gene lost 4 bases, with 4 bases spanning the gap. The CDR3 has 10 amino acids. DNA of the CDR3: TGCAGTGCTTCTTCAGATACGCAGTATTTT. Translating gives CSASSDTQYF.

The chain employs TRBV7-3 and TRBJ2-3; 8 bases fit TRBD1. The germline V gene encodes CDR1 SGHTA and CDR2 FQGTGA. CDR3 length: 15 residues. J lost 2 bases, V lost 3 bases, and 4 bases had no gene match. The CDR3 spells CASSFRQGPTDTQYF. The CDR3 DNA sequence: TGTGCCAGCAGCTTCAGACAGGGGCCCACAGATACGCAGTATTTT.

This chain joins TRBV29-1 and TRBJ2-3; D possibly corresponds to TRBD2 (6 bases). The CDR3 consists of 13 residues. Germline-derived CDR1 and CDR2 are SQVTM and ANQGSEA. V was trimmed by 7 bases and J by 8 bases, leaving 19 bases between them. In DNA, the CDR3 is TGCAGCGGGAAGAAAGGAGGGTCCGGTACGCAGTATTTT. Translating gives CSGKKGGSGTQYF.

The rearrangement uses TRBV10-3 and TRBJ1-1; D not certain. The CDR3 consists of 11 residues. V lost 2 bases to trimming and J lost 9 bases, with 7 bases between them. Germline loops: CDR1 ENHRY, CDR2 SYGVKD. The CDR3 DNA is TGTGCCATCAGTGAGCTCAGGCAAGCTTTCTTT. It specifies CAISELRQAFF.